What follows is one T cell receptor (beta chain) and its context. Its antigen is still unknown. This sample was included in a study of cytomegalovirus exposure and HLA in healthy donors (dated by TCRdb to the late 2010s). In terms of the full investigation: An earlier analysis of approximately 640 of the donors reported 250 to 350 Gb of sequence data and some 100 million unique TCR beta sequences from 150 million to 200 million T cells. Roughly 290 gigabases of sequencing data and around 90 million unique TCR sequences made up an early release that covered approximately 620 HLA-typed donors. Of the roughly 430 genotyped donors, approximately 80% fell in the genetic ancestry cluster associated with self-reported Caucasian donors. The study aimed to test whether cataloging public T cell receptors could reveal signatures of past pathogen exposure. Using immunosequencing, the study profiled T cell repertoires from roughly 650 subjects and related those repertoires to cytomegalovirus serostatus. Besides the first cohort of 666 subjects, a separate validation cohort made up of around 120 different subjects was used. High-throughput TCR immunosequencing, statistical association of individual TCRs with disease status, and machine learning were combined to predict cytomegalovirus infection status. To study patterns of TCR occurrence, a later analysis re-analyzed previously published TCR beta repertoires from 666 donors and added high-resolution HLA genotyping. Rather than drawing on any new phenotypic data, the later analysis identified candidate immune exposures from TCR beta sequences and the way those sequences occurred across donors. An earlier analysis of 587 of the donors used high-throughput TCR beta sequencing to judge whether each TCR beta V gene segment behaved as functional or pseudogenic. Donor age, sex, ethnicity and CMV serostatus were compiled alongside the repertoire data. In a later genetic analysis, genome-wide SNP genotypes for about three fifths of the 666 donors were used, and that subset was treated as a discovery cohort. Every repertoire in the discovery cohort had been generated on one and the same sequencing platform. HLA typing included class I and class II loci at four-digit resolution. Typing coverage differed by locus: A, B, C, DRB1 and DQB1 were typed in roughly 620-630 donors, DQA1 in about 560, DPA1 in over 600, and DPB1 in 400 to 490. About 5 DR-DQ haplotypes were handled as single units for association and clustering, since linkage in the cohort was strong. Across approximately 420 genotyped donors of the cohort, an average of approximately 240,000 unique TCR beta nucleotide sequences per donor were sequenced, and 15% to 20% of those sequences were non-productive.

Libraries were made using the immunoSEQ multiplex PCR assay. The multiplex PCR relied on a mix of 60 forward primers for TCR Vbeta segments and 13 reverse primers for TCR Jbeta segments. The CDR3 region of rearranged TCR beta genes was amplified from genomic DNA with a multiplex PCR assay. On the Illumina HiSeq System, the amplified TCR beta libraries were sequenced as 87-base-pair reads. From the authors' description of their analysis: A later analysis counted about 80 million unique TCR beta chains across the 666 repertoires, and some 11 million of these chains were shared by at least two donors. To remove PCR and sequencing errors, raw reads were error-corrected and collapsed into unique sequences using a nearest-neighbor algorithm that merged closely related sequences. V, D and J gene segments were assigned by aligning CDR3 sequences to IMGT reference sequences. For a sequence to be retained, at least a six-nucleotide match to both a V gene segment and a J gene segment was required. A rearrangement was called productive if the CDR3 had no stop codons and remained in frame with V and J, and every other rearrangement was called non-productive. CDR3 was defined by IMGT convention, running from the second conserved V-encoded cysteine to the conserved J-encoded phenylalanine. Sequences without an unambiguous match to a single V gene segment were excluded from the earlier analysis of about 640 of the donors. In an earlier analysis of approximately 610 of the donors, V segments were called functional above 56.7% productive rearrangements and were called segregating when the between-donor standard deviation exceeded 5%. A statistical classification framework was developed to diagnose cytomegalovirus status using the catalog of TCR beta chain sequences. A later analysis assigned V and J genes by comparing TCR nucleotide sequences with IMGT/GENE-DB human TR gene sequences. Using the TCRdist pipeline, a later analysis assigned CDR3 sequences along with most-parsimonious VDJ recombination scenarios. A later analysis defined each TCR beta chain by its CDR3 amino acid sequence plus V-gene family, and excluded reads lacking a unique V-gene family. In a later analysis, 450 to 600 highly shared, low-generation-probability nucleotide sequences were removed to address suspected cross-contamination and a sequencing artifact. A later analysis calculated a clonal expansion index for each public chain from normalized within-repertoire ranks of inferred template counts. In a later analysis, generation probabilities were computed with a VDJ recombination model fitted to out-of-frame rearrangements, and the resulting probabilities were checked against IGoR. A later analysis scored TCR-TCR, TCR-HLA and TCR-CMV co-occurrence with hypergeometric tests, applying a repertoire-size bias correction to TCR pairs. A later analysis estimated false discovery rates by permuting HLA or CMV assignments 20 times. A later analysis grouped co-occurring TCRs with DBSCAN, adding TCRdist sequence similarity when clustering within HLA-allele-positive subsets. Repertoires with fewer than 30,000 or more than 120,000 public chains, plus five repertoires with anomalous nucleotide sharing, were excluded from co-occurrence clustering. The table comes from immuneACCESS by way of TCRdb, which keeps in-frame sequences with V and J called. Part of the clones is missing from these tables; in studies checked, under half for an unresolved V gene and the rest for unknown reasons. Clone size and the V and J calls come from that table; the DNA yielded D and trimming. For this sample, the table gives under 70,000 clones. The ten biggest clones cover approximately 10% of the sample.

CDR1 and CDR2 were assigned from the germline V gene (reference sequence) as MNHNY and SVGAGI. The CDR3 runs 13 residues from the cysteine to the phenylalanine. The CDR3 DNA has 39 bases and is translated from base 1. Unmatched junction bases come to 2, with V trimmed by 4 bases and J by 6 bases. The cohort consisted of fewer than 700 healthy bone marrow donors. At the time of sampling, all cohort members were nominally healthy, though unrecorded immune exposures were likely present. The donor was CMV seropositive and was included in the group of approximately 310 seropositive cohort members. A peripheral blood sample was provided by each donor, and peripheral blood mononuclear cells were used for TCR beta sequencing. The Qiagen DNeasy Blood Extraction Kit was used to extract genomic DNA from the blood cell samples. General findings and caveats noted by the study authors: The presence/absence analyses assumed that sequencing depth was roughly uniform across donors, and that assumption may not be true. Linkage disequilibrium might explain the correlated functional status among segregating V segments, but an unknown experimental factor could not be excluded. A later genetic analysis reported fewer N-insertions in productive TCRs among donors in an Asian-associated ancestry cluster than the approximately 670-donor mean. A cluster of highly shared sequence variants was judged likely to represent a technical artifact of the sequencing pipeline. The classifier was reported to diagnose cytomegalovirus status with high specificity and sensitivity in both the original cohort and the validation cohort. In a later genetic analysis, a missense DCLRE1C variant was associated with V-gene and J-gene trimming of TCR beta chains, and the association was replicated in an independent cohort. Only TCR beta chains were sequenced in this cohort, and the absence of alpha or paired-chain data limited detectable features. An earlier analysis of around 500 of the donors showed that most TCR beta V segments appeared in productive rearrangements either about 87% or about 30% of the time, which broadly matched IMGT annotations. It was suggested by the authors that the approach could potentially be generalized to other disease states and immunological phenotypes. A further reported finding was that TCR beta sequences accurately predicted the HLA-A and HLA-B alleles for most subjects in the first cohort. Because counts were too low, about 15 rarely observed V segments, including chromosome 9 orphons, were left out of the earlier analysis of about 620 of the donors. Some IMGT-functional V segments, including TRBV6-2 and TRBV6-3, could not be told apart with the 87-base-pair reads, so those segments were excluded. In a later analysis, some 18,000 TCR beta sequences were associated with specific HLA alleles at a false discovery rate of 0.05. For the cohort, immune exposure information was limited to CMV serostatus. In vitro tests confirmed that a few of the cytomegalovirus-associated TCR beta chains recognize cytomegalovirus antigens. The study gave a list of roughly 150 TCR beta chains associated with cytomegalovirus. According to a later analysis, parvovirus B19, influenza, CMV and Epstein-Barr virus appeared linked to several top co-occurrence clusters. Most TCR sequences were observed very rarely across donors, whereas some public TCRs were present in many individuals. Because HLA typing was unavailable for some donors at each locus, only the typed subset was used in association tests. Strong co-occurrence of HLA alleles, especially DR and DQ, made assigning TCR associations to individual alleles difficult. In a later analysis, most CMV-associated TCR beta chains were found to appear HLA-restricted, with HLA associations seemingly driven largely by CMV exposure. Compared with equally common non-associated chains, HLA-associated TCR beta chains in a later analysis were more clonally expanded and had lower generation probabilities. In a later analysis, the rate of TCR association differed among HLA loci, with DRB1 alleles having the most associated TCRs and HLA-C alleles having the fewest.

Sequencing was performed on PBMCs. The chain was built from TRBV6-6 and TRBJ2-7; 11 bases in the middle match TRBD1. This clonotype was obtained from a man aged 50 to 60 in good health and CMV-seropositive. Here the CDR3 is given as CASSSGQGGEQYF. The nucleotide sequence is TGTGCCAGCAGTTCGGGACAGGGGGGCGAGCAGTACTTC.